This T cell receptor (beta chain) came from a study of breast tumors, draining lymph nodes, adjacent tissues. Study observations and caveats: Luminal-like breast cancer showed significantly greater tumor-nontumor repertoire similarity than basal-like breast cancer did. Compared with lymph nodes, tumors were less diverse; compared with nontumor tissue, more. Data only fit, rather than demonstrated, lymph node origin of most tumor T cells. Findings are consistent with lymph node origin and intratumoral expansion of most tumor T cells.

TCRdb re-called the multiplex PCR reads through MiXCR, storing one row per CDR3 protein. Here the sample spans 150,000 to 250,000 distinct CDR3 sequences, 31% being singletons. This CDR3 region has 16 residues. Trimming took off 4 bases at V and 9 bases at J, with 20 bases between the two ends. Germline loops: CDR1 SGHRS, CDR2 YFSETQ. Worth noting for this clonotype: The antigen is undetermined.

The lymph nodes were axillary draining lymph nodes from breast cancer patients. The source of this sequence is a female donor with breast cancer. Some clones in this sample may be carry-over from other donors' samples. The chain recombines TRBV5-1 with TRBJ1-6; tentative D call: TRBD1 (5 bases). The sample taken for sequencing was axillary lymph node tissue. This CDR3 reads CASSIEDTGDRSPLHF. The CDR3 nucleotides read TGCGCCAGCAGCATTGAAGACACCGGGGACCGTTCACCCCTCCACTTT.